This record looks at one T cell receptor (beta chain) sequence and its context. The data derive from a study of blood T cell repertoires in COVID-19. The CDR3 contains 16 residues. The V and J ends lost 1 base and 1 base, in that order; junction bases with no gene match: 4. Germline V lookup: CDR1 MNHNS, CDR2 SASEGT. The method was immunoSEQ multiplex PCR; TCRdb's version includes in-frame clones alone and lacks a portion of them. Seen here are 150,000 to 250,000 clones, approximately 83% observed once, and the top ten hold roughly 7%. The chain carries TRBV6-1 and TRBJ1-1, with 9 bases fitting TRBD1. Specimen: PBMCs or T cells enriched from blood (not recorded which). This sequence was found in a man aged 40-50 years who had recovered from COVID-19. The CDR3 DNA is TGTGCCAGCAGTGAAGTCGGGACAGGGTCGAACACTGAAGCTTTCTTT. As protein: CASSEVGTGSNTEAFF.